One sample yielded the 5 T cell receptor beta chains listed below, sequenced in a study of T cells after yellow fever vaccination. From the 5' RACE reads, TCRdb called clonotypes with MiXCR, one entry per CDR3 protein. The top ten hold 15% of the sample, which has 610,000 or so distinct CDR3 sequences, 12% seen once. This sample comprised PBMCs, obtained on the day of the yellow fever booster vaccination. These receptors all stem from a man aged 25-45 years who received the YFV17D yellow fever vaccine.

The CDR3 coding sequence is TGTGCCAGCAGCTTGGTTGCGGGGTCTGACACTGAAGCTTTCTTT. It is translated as CASSLVAGSDTEAFF. The V call is TRBV5-4, the J call TRBJ1-1; D not certain. Trimming removed 0 bases from V and 3 bases from J, with 12 bases in between. Germline V gene data show CDR1 as SGHNT and CDR2 as YYREEE (reference sequence). The CDR3 has 15 amino acids. Drawing the rest from reference TRBV5-4 and TRBJ1-1, the complete variable domain is ETGVTQSPTHLIKTRGQQVTLRCSSQSGHNTVSWYQQALGQGPQFIFQYYREEENGRGNFPPRFSGLQFPNYSSELNVNALELDDSALYLCASSLVAGSDTEAFFGQGTRLTVV.

This chain joins TRBV29-1 and TRBJ2-5; D perhaps matches TRBD1 (5 bases). The CDR3 sequence is 11 residues long. The germline V and J ends were trimmed by 4 bases and 7 bases, with 10 bases remaining between them. The germline V gene encodes CDR1 SQVTM and CDR2 ANQGSEA. The CDR3 DNA sequence: TGCAGCGTTGGGACATCTCGGACCCAGTACTTC. The encoded protein is CSVGTSRTQYF.

This chain uses TRBV7-2 with TRBJ2-5; no definite D call. The germline V gene has CDR1 SGHTA and CDR2 FQGNSA. Deletions cut 5 bases from V and 9 bases from J, with 19 bases between. The CDR3 contains 14 residues. This CDR3 reads CASSPLGEISPQYF. CDR3 nucleotides: TGTGCCAGCAGCCCGCTGGGCGAAATTTCCCCCCAGTACTTC.

This clonotype occurred a few times. The genes are TRBV24-1 and TRBJ1-2; possibly TRBD1 for D (6 bases). From germline, CDR1 is KGHDR and CDR2 SFDVKD. Trimming left V 6 bases short and J 2 bases short, with 18 bases between. The CDR3 covers 16 residues. This chain's CDR3 is CATSQAGVPHNYGYTF. The CDR3, as DNA: TGTGCCACCAGTCAGGCAGGGGTTCCCCACAACTATGGCTACACCTTC.

This clonotype appeared a few times. The rearrangement uses TRBV7-9 and TRBJ1-1; possibly TRBD1 for D (5 bases). The germline V gene has CDR1 SEHNR and CDR2 FQNEAQ (reference sequence). With 5 bases removed from V and 1 base from J, the gap between germline ends came to 11 bases. The CDR3 totals 14 residues. The CDR3 nucleotides read TGTGCCAGCAGCGGGCCGACAGAGAACACTGAAGCTTTCTTT. Its translation: CASSGPTENTEAFF.